The 11 T cell receptor beta chains presented below share a single source sample, sequenced in a study of cytomegalovirus exposure and HLA in healthy donors. Use of 60 Vbeta and 13 Jbeta primers characterized the PCR. Assay: immunoSEQ multiplex PCR; the TCRdb copy retains only in-frame clones and omits some. The repertoire includes some 89,000 clones, approximately 72% of them detected once, and approximately 4% sits in the top ten. Sequenced input: PBMCs. Receptors originate from a woman between 40 and 50 years old in good health and CMV-seropositive.

The rearrangement links TRBV19 to TRBJ1-5; unclear D gene. The CDR3 is 16 residues long. Between the trimmed V and J ends, which lost 4 bases and 2 bases, there was a span of 15 bases. Germline CDR1 and CDR2: LNHDA and SQIVND (reference sequence). CDR3 nucleotides: TGTGCCAGTAGTACGGGAGGGAGTGGTGGCAATCAGCCCCAGCATTTT. Translated, it gives CASSTGGSGGNQPQHF.

A single count supports this clone. The chain joins TRBV4-1 to TRBJ2-5; 15 bases agree with TRBD2. CDR1 is MGHRA, CDR2 YSYEKL, per germline. V was pared by 0 bases and J by 5 bases, with 10 bases of the junction left unmatched. The CDR3 loop spans 19 amino acids. This chain's CDR3 is CASSQDGWTSGRVAETQYF. CDR3 nucleotide sequence: TGCGCCAGCAGCCAAGATGGGTGGACTAGCGGGAGGGTTGCGGAGACCCAGTACTTC.

This sequence joins TRBV7-3 and TRBJ2-1, with a tentative D call TRBD1 (5 bases). The CDR3 consists of 13 residues. In germline, CDR1 is SGHTA, CDR2 FQGTGA. Trimming stripped 3 bases from V and 6 bases from J, with 9 bases between. The CDR3 DNA follows: TGTGCCAGCAGCTTGTTGACAGCCAATGAGCAGTTCTTC. It translates to CASSLLTANEQFF.

The rearrangement uses TRBV4-1 and TRBJ1-2, with D possibly matching TRBD1 (5 bases). Germline CDR1 reads MGHRA; CDR2 reads YSYEKL. V lost 0 bases to trimming and J lost 3 bases, with 14 bases between them. This CDR3 has 16 residues. CDR3 amino acids: CASSQERTPSDYGYTF. CDR3 DNA: TGCGCCAGCAGCCAAGAACGGACACCGTCTGACTATGGCTACACCTTC.

The chain has TRBV19 and TRBJ2-7; 15 bases line up with TRBD2. Germline CDR1 reads LNHDA; CDR2 reads SQIVND (reference sequence). The CDR3 extends over 17 amino acids. Losses at the gene ends were 4 bases for V and 3 bases for J; bases not matched to a gene: 7. The CDR3 sequence is CASSRTSGRVSLYEQYF. The CDR3 DNA reads TGTGCCAGTAGTAGGACTAGCGGGAGGGTCTCCCTCTACGAGCAGTACTTC.

The gene calls are TRBV14 and TRBJ2-2; 8 bases agree with TRBD2. Germline-derived CDR1 and CDR2 are SGHDN and FVKESK. The CDR3 contains 17 residues. V was pared by 3 bases and J by 3 bases, with 9 bases of the junction left unmatched. CDR3 region: CASSQSLTSAHTGELFF. The DNA for the CDR3 is TGTGCCAGCAGCCAGAGTCTGACTAGCGCCCACACCGGGGAGCTGTTTTTT.

V gene TRBV4-1 combines with J gene TRBJ2-1, with D hard to call. The CDR3 runs to 15 residues. Looked up from germline, CDR1 is MGHRA and CDR2 is YSYEKL. V was cut by 2 bases and J by 5 bases, with 13 bases left in between. The CDR3 DNA sequence: TGCGCCAGCAGCCAAACGAGGCGGCCTGACAATGAGCAGTTCTTC. Translation: CASSQTRRPDNEQFF.

As to this clone: A read error may account for a junction end that differs from germline. The identical CDR3 is also encoded by other nucleotide sequences in the sample. V gene TRBV9 combines with J gene TRBJ2-7, with D perhaps assigned TRBD1 or TRBD2 (5 bases each). Per germline, CDR1 SGDLS and CDR2 YYNGEE. This CDR3 has 14 residues. DNA for the CDR3: TGCGCCAGCAGCGAGGGGATCGGAACCTACGAGCAGTACTTC. It translates to CASSEGIGTYEQYF.

The V call is TRBV6-6, the J call TRBJ1-6; D gene unclear. V lost 5 bases and J lost 6, with 17 bases in between. Germline V gene data show CDR1 as MNHNY and CDR2 as SVGAGI (reference sequence). The CDR3 loop spans 16 amino acids. CDR3 nucleotides: TGTGCCAGCAGTAGCGACCGGGGATCCCTTAATTCACCCCTCCACTTT. Translated: CASSSDRGSLNSPLHF.

This chain uses TRBV19 with TRBJ1-1, with D maybe TRBD1 (6 bases). Germline loops: CDR1 LNHDA, CDR2 SQIVND (reference sequence). V dropped 5 bases and J dropped 5 bases, with 12 bases sitting between them. CDR3 length: 13 amino acids. The CDR3 sequence is CASSFGGRTEAFF. The DNA of the CDR3 is TGTGCCAGTAGTTTTGGGGGCCGGACTGAAGCTTTCTTT.

This clone was seen once. The chain couples TRBV30 to TRBJ2-5; weak D call: TRBD1 (5 bases). Trimming removed 2 bases at V and 0 bases at J, with 16 bases between. CDR1 is GTSNPN, CDR2 SVGIG, per germline (reference sequence). CDR3 length: 16 amino acids. In nucleotides, the CDR3 is TGTGCCTGGAGTAGGGGCTCCAGGGTAAACCAAGAGACCCAGTACTTC. Translation: CAWSRGSRVNQETQYF.